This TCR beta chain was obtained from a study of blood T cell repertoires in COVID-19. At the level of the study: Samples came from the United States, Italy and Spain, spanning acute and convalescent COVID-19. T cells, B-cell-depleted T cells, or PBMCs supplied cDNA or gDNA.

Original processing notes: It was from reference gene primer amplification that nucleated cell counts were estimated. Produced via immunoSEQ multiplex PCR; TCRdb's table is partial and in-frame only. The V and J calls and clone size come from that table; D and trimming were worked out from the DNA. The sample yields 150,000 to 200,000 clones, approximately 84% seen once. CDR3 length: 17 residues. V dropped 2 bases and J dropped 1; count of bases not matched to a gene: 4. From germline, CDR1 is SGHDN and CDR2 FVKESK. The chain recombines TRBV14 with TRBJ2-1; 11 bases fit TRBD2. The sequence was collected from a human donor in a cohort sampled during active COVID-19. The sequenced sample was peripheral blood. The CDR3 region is CASSQIAGGPSYNEQFF. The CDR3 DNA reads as TGTGCCAGCAGCCAAATAGCGGGGGGGCCTTCCTACAATGAGCAGTTCTTC.